Shown below are 3 T cell receptor beta chains from a single sample sequenced in a study of OX40 agonist ivuxolimab in advanced cancers. Produced via immunoSEQ multiplex PCR; TCRdb's table is partial and in-frame only. In the table there are tens of thousands of clones, approximately 90% of which are singletons. The sequencing here drew on CD4+ or CD8+ T cells sorted from blood, taken in a trial of the OX40 agonist ivuxolimab. The receptors were gathered from an adult with an advanced solid tumor such as melanoma, head and neck, liver or kidney cancer.

This clone was seen more than once but under ten times. V usage is TRBV7-6 and J usage is TRBJ2-7; TRBD1 might be the D (5 bases). The germline V gene encodes CDR1 SGHVS and CDR2 FNYEAQ. V dropped 3 bases and J dropped 4 bases, with 10 bases sitting between them. This CDR3 contains 13 residues. The CDR3 sequence is CASSFSGPYEQYF. As DNA, the CDR3 is TGTGCCAGCAGCTTCTCAGGGCCTTACGAGCAGTACTTC.

The chain links TRBV5-5 to TRBJ2-5; D unresolved. Germline CDR1 is SGHKS and CDR2 is YYEKEE (reference sequence). This CDR3 has 16 residues. V dropped 6 bases and J dropped 5 bases, with 23 bases sitting between them. The CDR3: CASTQSAVFGRETQYF. For the CDR3, the DNA is TGTGCCAGCACCCAATCGGCGGTATTCGGCCGGGAGACCCAGTACTTC. The variable domain in full, with the rest retrieved from reference TRBV5-5 and TRBJ2-5, is DAGVTQSPTHLIKTRGQQVTLRCSPISGHKSVSWYQQVLGQGPQFIFQYYEKEERGRGNFPDRFSARQFPNYSSELNVNALLLGDSALYLCASTQSAVFGRETQYFGPGTRLLVL.

This rearrangement joins TRBV5-1 to TRBJ2-2; TRBD1 matches at 10 bases. The CDR3 consists of 14 residues. Germline V gives CDR1 SGHRS, CDR2 YFSETQ. After removal of 4 bases from V and 7 bases from J, the junction contained 4 bases not matched to a gene. This CDR3 is CASSRDRGGGELFF. CDR3 in DNA: TGCGCCAGCAGCCGGGACAGGGGAGGCGGGGAGCTGTTTTTT.